The clone carrying this T cell receptor beta chain turned up a few times. Its specificity is unknown. RNA was isolated and reverse transcribed to cDNA, the sequencing template. The repertoire was sequenced with immunoSEQ multiplex PCR; TCRdb's copy has only in-frame clones and lacks some. In the table there are under 250,000 clones, 50% to 70% of which are singletons. The data were obtained in a study of CD8+ T cells in alopecia areata. Overall study: Twice a day, 5 to 10 mg of oral tofacitinib was administered to treated patients. Study-wide points: Higher clonality than in normal scalp was seen in lesional scalp, especially alopecia totalis/universalis.

The CDR3 spans 16 residues. Germline V lookup: CDR1 GTSNPN, CDR2 SVGIG (reference sequence). V lost 4 bases, J lost 4 bases, and 14 bases stayed unmatched. The source was CD4+ T cells sorted from blood, collected at week 0. The receptor was isolated from a human donor with alopecia areata. V usage is TRBV30 and J usage is TRBJ2-5, with 8 bases identical to TRBD2. This chain's CDR3 is CAWTSPRGGARETQYF. The CDR3, as DNA: TGTGCCTGGACTTCACCTCGGGGGGGGGCTAGAGAGACCCAGTACTTC.